This T cell receptor (beta chain) was observed in a study of T cells in Graves' hyperthyroidism and ophthalmopathy. Regions amplified from RNA transcripts were the TCR beta CDR3 regions. The HTBI primer set was used in a first-round RT-PCR of the TCR CDR3. Each CDR3 protein gets one entry after TCRdb re-called the multiplex PCR reads with MiXCR. In the table there are nearly 750,000 distinct CDR3 sequences, around 40% of which are singletons. Lactation, pregnancy, other autoimmune disease or uncontrolled infection excluded patients. The CDR3 has 16 residues. CDR1 is WNHNN, CDR2 SYGVQD, per germline (reference sequence). V lost 6 bases to trimming and J lost 2 bases; unmatched junction nucleotides: 13.

The sample taken for sequencing was blood. The gene calls are TRBV10-1 and TRBJ2-7; 7 bases line up with TRBD2. The receptor was derived from a woman between 40 and 50 years old with Graves' hyperthyroidism. CDR3 region: CASSQAGSGHTYEQYF. The CDR3 region has the DNA TGCGCCAGCAGCCAAGCTGGTAGCGGGCACACCTACGAGCAGTACTTC.